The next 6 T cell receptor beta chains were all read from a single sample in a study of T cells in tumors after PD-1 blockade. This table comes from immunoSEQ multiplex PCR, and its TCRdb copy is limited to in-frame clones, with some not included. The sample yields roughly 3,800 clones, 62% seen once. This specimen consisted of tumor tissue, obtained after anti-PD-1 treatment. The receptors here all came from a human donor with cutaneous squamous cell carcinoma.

CDR3 protein: CASSPPEVASTDTQYF. The CDR3 nucleotides read TGCGCCAGCAGCCCCCCCGAGGTAGCTAGCACAGATACGCAGTATTTT. The chain has TRBV5-1 and TRBJ2-3; the D is unclear. CDR1 SGHRS and CDR2 YFSETQ come from the germline V gene. With 4 bases removed from V and 0 bases from J, the gap between germline ends came to 15 bases. The CDR3 covers 16 residues.

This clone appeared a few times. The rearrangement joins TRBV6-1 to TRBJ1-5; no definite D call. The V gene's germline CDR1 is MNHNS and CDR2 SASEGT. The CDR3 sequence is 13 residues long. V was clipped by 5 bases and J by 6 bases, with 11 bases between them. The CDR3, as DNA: TGTGCCAGCAGTTTGGCGGGCAGTCAGCCCCAGCATTTT. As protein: CASSLAGSQPQHF.

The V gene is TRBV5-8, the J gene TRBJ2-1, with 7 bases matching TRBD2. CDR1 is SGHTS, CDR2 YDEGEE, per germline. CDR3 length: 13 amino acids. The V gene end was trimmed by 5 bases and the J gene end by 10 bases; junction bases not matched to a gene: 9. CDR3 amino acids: CASRPVTSWEQFF. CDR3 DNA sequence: TGTGCCAGCAGACCTGTGACTAGCTGGGAGCAGTTCTTC.

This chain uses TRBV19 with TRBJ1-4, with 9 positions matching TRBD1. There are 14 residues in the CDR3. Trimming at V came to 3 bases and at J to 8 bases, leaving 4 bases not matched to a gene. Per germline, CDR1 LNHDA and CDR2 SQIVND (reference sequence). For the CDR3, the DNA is TGTGCCAGTAGTATGAGGACAGGGGAAGAAAAACTGTTTTTT. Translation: CASSMRTGEEKLFF.

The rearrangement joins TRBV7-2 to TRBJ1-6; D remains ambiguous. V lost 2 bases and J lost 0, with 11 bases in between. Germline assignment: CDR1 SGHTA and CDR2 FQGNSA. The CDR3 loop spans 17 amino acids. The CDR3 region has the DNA TGTGCCAGCAGCTTATTCGAGGGAAGCTCCTATAATTCACCCCTCCACTTT. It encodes CASSLFEGSSYNSPLHF. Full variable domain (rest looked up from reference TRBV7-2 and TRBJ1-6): GAGVSQSPSNKVTEKGKDVELRCDPISGHTALYWYRQSLGQGLEFLIYFQGNSAPDKSGLPSDRFSAERTGGSVSTLTIQRTQQEDSAVYLCASSLFEGSSYNSPLHFGNGTRLTVT.

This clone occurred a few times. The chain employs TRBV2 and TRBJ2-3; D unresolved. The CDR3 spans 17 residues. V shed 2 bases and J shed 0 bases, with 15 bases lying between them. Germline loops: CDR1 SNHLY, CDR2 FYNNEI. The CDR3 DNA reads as TGTGCCAGCAGTGAAAATGCCTATGGCGTTAGCACAGATACGCAGTATTTT. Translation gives CASSENAYGVSTDTQYF.